This entry lists 20 T cell receptor beta chains sequenced from one sample in a study of blood T cells in healthy people across ages. A second PCR of 7 to 11 cycles used a sample-barcoded 5' primer and a J-beta primer mix. TCRdb fed the 5' RACE reads into MiXCR, producing one record per CDR3 protein. Among 790,000 or so distinct CDR3 sequences listed, 56% were seen once. The sequenced sample was blood. Receptors were obtained from a man in his forties in good health.

This chain links TRBV7-2 with TRBJ1-2; 9 bases map to TRBD1. Germline CDR1 SGHTA, CDR2 FQGNSA. This CDR3 region has 16 residues. V dropped 2 bases and J dropped 7; count of bases not matched to a gene: 11. CDR3 residues: CASSLTGGQGSSGYTF. CDR3 sequence (DNA): TGTGCCAGCAGCTTAACCGGGGGACAGGGATCGAGTGGCTACACCTTC.

The chain employs TRBV5-5 and TRBJ2-7, with TRBD1 matching over 7 bases. CDR3 length: 17 amino acids. V gave up 4 bases and J gave up 7 bases; unmatched junction bases: 20. Germline V lookup: CDR1 SGHKS, CDR2 YYEKEE (reference sequence). The CDR3 bases are TGTGCCAGCAGCCTTGTGGCCAGGGGGATGGGGCATAATGAGCAGTACTTC. This sequence encodes CASSLVARGMGHNEQYF.

V is TRBV6-5 and J is TRBJ2-5; TRBD2 is a possible D gene (6 bases). The CDR3 runs to 14 residues. Trimming pared 8 bases from V and 0 bases from J, leaving 13 bases between. Germline CDR1 is MNHEY and CDR2 is SVGAGI. CDR3 region: CASCRGFDQETQYF. Written as DNA, the CDR3 is TGTGCCAGCTGTCGGGGGTTTGACCAAGAGACCCAGTACTTC.

This chain links TRBV6-2 or TRBV6-3 with TRBJ1-5, with 10 bases matching TRBD1. Germline V gene lookup returns CDR1 MNHEY and CDR2 SVGEGT. The V and J ends lost 4 bases and 6 bases, in that order; junction bases with no gene match: 6. This CDR3 has 15 residues. CDR3 coding DNA: TGTGCCAGCAGTTTAGCGGGACAGGGGATTCAGCCCCAGCATTTT. This sequence encodes CASSLAGQGIQPQHF.

The table lists this clonotype with many counts. The CDR3 reads CSATHANLGGAWGAFF. For the CDR3, the DNA is TGCAGTGCTACCCACGCCAACTTGGGGGGTGCTTGGGGAGCTTTCTTT. The gene calls are TRBV20-1 and TRBJ1-1; weak D call: TRBD1 (5 bases). The CDR3 spans 16 residues. Trimming pared 4 bases from V and 10 bases from J, leaving 28 bases between. Per the germline V gene, CDR1 is DFQATT and CDR2 is SNEGSKA (reference sequence).

The gene calls are TRBV5-4 and TRBJ2-3; D unclear. Trimming took off 3 bases at V and 4 bases at J, with 21 bases between the two ends. CDR3 length equals 17 residues. The germline CDR1 and CDR2 sequences are SGHNT and YYREEE (reference sequence). The CDR3 protein is CASSSHQLGVGADTQYF. The CDR3 nucleotides are TGTGCCAGCAGCTCCCACCAGTTGGGCGTTGGCGCAGATACGCAGTATTTT.

V gene TRBV7-8 combines with J gene TRBJ2-2; TRBD2 agrees at 11 bases. Germline V gene data show CDR1 as SGHVS and CDR2 as FQNEAQ. CDR3 length: 18 residues. Unmatched junction bases numbered 9, after V lost 2 bases and J lost 4 bases. CDR3 in amino acids: CASSLLIASGGLTGELFF. As DNA, the CDR3 is TGTGCCAGCAGCTTATTAATAGCTAGCGGGGGGCTCACCGGGGAGCTGTTTTTT.

This clonotype was counted a few times. The rearrangement joins TRBV7-9 to TRBJ1-6, with D possibly TRBD1 on 5 matching bases. V lost 3 bases and J lost 10, with 13 bases in between. The CDR3 runs to 14 residues. Germline CDR1 SEHNR, CDR2 FQNEAQ (reference sequence). The DNA of the CDR3 is TGTGCCAGCAGCTTGGGGGGGTCCGGATCACCCCTCCACTTT. Translating it yields CASSLGGSGSPLHF.

The rearrangement uses TRBV20-1 and TRBJ2-6, with 8 bases fitting TRBD1. Germline V gives CDR1 DFQATT, CDR2 SNEGSKA (reference sequence). The CDR3 covers 17 residues. The junction had 6 bases not matched to a gene; V was cut back by 2 bases and J by 0 bases. CDR3 in amino acids: CSARPGQANSGANVLTF. The CDR3 DNA reads TGCAGTGCTAGACCGGGACAGGCTAACTCTGGGGCCAACGTCCTGACTTTC.

This clonotype was seen only a few times. V gene TRBV12-3 or TRBV12-4 combines with J gene TRBJ1-5; TRBD1 matches 8 bases. The length of the CDR3 is 15 residues. Losses at the gene ends were 4 bases for V and 2 bases for J; bases not matched to a gene: 4. Here the CDR3 DNA reads TGTGCCAGCAGTTCAGGACAGGGACGCAATCAGCCCCAGCATTTT. Its translation: CASSSGQGRNQPQHF.

This chain uses TRBV7-8 with TRBJ1-5; D is possibly TRBD1 (5 bases). The CDR3 is 16 amino acids. Germline V gives CDR1 SGHVS, CDR2 FQNEAQ. Trimming stripped 4 bases from V and 9 bases from J, with 22 bases between. The CDR3 DNA reads as TGTGCCAGCAGCTCACTAGGGACGGGTCGATCATGGCCCCAGCATTTT. As protein: CASSSLGTGRSWPQHF.

This clonotype was found a few times. This chain connects TRBV5-1 to TRBJ2-3; TRBD2 matches 9 bases. This CDR3 is built from 16 residues. From germline, CDR1 is SGHRS and CDR2 YFSETQ. Trimming cost V 4 bases and J 0 bases; bases outside gene matches: 6. CDR3 amino acids: CASSRDSGRSTDTQYF. In DNA, the CDR3 is TGCGCCAGCAGCAGGGATAGCGGGAGAAGCACAGATACGCAGTATTTT.

This clonotype has only a few counts. This chain connects TRBV7-9 to TRBJ1-1; D is ambiguous. Germline V lookup: CDR1 SEHNR, CDR2 FQNEAQ (reference sequence). Trimming removed 1 base at V and 5 bases at J, with 5 bases between. The CDR3 consists of 12 residues. The CDR3 loop is CASSLDLTEAFF. DNA of the CDR3: TGTGCCAGCAGCTTAGATCTTACTGAAGCTTTCTTT.

This clonotype was detected only a few times. V usage is TRBV4-3 and J usage is TRBJ2-1, with D perhaps TRBD1 or TRBD2 (5 bases each). Matching the DNA end better, TRBJ2-7 makes the J call doubtful. Per germline, CDR1 LGHNA and CDR2 YSLEER. The CDR3 is made up of 16 amino acids. CDR3 nucleotide sequence: TGCGCCAGCAGCCAAAGTCCGGGGCAGGCGGTCTACGAGCAGTACTTC. It encodes CASSQSPGQAVYEQYF.

The chain recombines TRBV27 with TRBJ2-7, with 9 bases matching TRBD2. V shed 7 bases and J 2 bases; nucleotides not matched to a gene: 3. From germline, CDR1 is MNHEY and CDR2 SMNVEV (reference sequence). The CDR3 extends over 13 amino acids. The CDR3 sequence is CASKVAGAYEQYF. The CDR3 nucleotides read TGTGCCAGCAAGGTAGCGGGAGCCTACGAGCAGTACTTC.

The CDR3 coding sequence is TGTGCCACCAGCGGCGGGACAGGCCATGAAAAACTGTTTTTT. Amino acid sequence: CATSGGTGHEKLFF. The chain employs TRBV15 and TRBJ1-4; 8 bases align to TRBD1. The CDR3 totals 14 residues. Trimming cost V 5 bases and J 6 bases; bases outside gene matches: 5. In germline, CDR1 is LNHNV, CDR2 YYDKDF (reference sequence).

This chain connects TRBV19 to TRBJ2-4, with D maybe TRBD1 (6 bases). V was pared by 3 bases and J by 0 bases, with 15 bases between. Per germline, CDR1 LNHDA and CDR2 SQIVND (reference sequence). The CDR3 extends over 17 amino acids. CDR3 sequence (DNA): TGTGCCAGTAGTATCCGGGACAACATCCTAGCCAAAAACATTCAGTACTTC. This codes for CASSIRDNILAKNIQYF.

V is TRBV7-2 and J is TRBJ2-3, with no clear D. The CDR3 runs to 13 residues. CDR1 and CDR2 (germline): SGHTA, FQGNSA. V lost 6 bases and J 1 base, leaving 8 bases between the germline ends. CDR3 residues: CASRGVGTDTQYF. CDR3 DNA sequence: TGTGCCAGCAGGGGCGTAGGCACAGATACGCAGTATTTT.

The chain carries TRBV3-1 and TRBJ2-5; D may be TRBD2 (6 bases). Trimming cost V 2 bases and J 3 bases, with 13 bases left between them. CDR1 is LGHDT, CDR2 YNNKEL, per germline (reference sequence). This CDR3 region has 15 residues. CDR3 loop: CASSQWAGPEETQYF. The DNA of the CDR3 is TGTGCCAGCAGCCAATGGGCGGGACCTGAAGAGACCCAGTACTTC.

The V and J genes are TRBV29-1 and TRBJ2-7; D not certain. Germline CDR1 is SQVTM and CDR2 is ANQGSEA. V gave up 6 bases and J gave up 0 bases, with 6 bases separating them. The CDR3 consists of 11 residues. The CDR3 protein is CSVHYSYEQYF. CDR3 nucleotides: TGCAGCGTGCACTACTCCTACGAGCAGTACTTC.